This is a list of T cell receptor beta chains from one sample in a study of PD-1 blockade in classical Hodgkin lymphoma. TCRdb's copy holds only in-frame clones and misses some; the assay was immunoSEQ multiplex PCR. The profile shows 50,000 to 75,000 clones, 75% to 90% of them singletons. Sequenced here: peripheral blood mononuclear cells (PBMCs), sampled at baseline. These receptors were obtained from a human donor with classical Hodgkin lymphoma. The CDR3 runs from the conserved cysteine through the conserved F or W. Clone size is shown for a subset of rows, as once, few, many or a class of expanded clone.

TRBJ2-1	TRBV6-5	once	CASSYSSGASYNEQFF
TRBJ1-2	TRBV7-3	.	CASSRDRGGDGYTF
TRBJ1-1	TRBV10-2	.	CASSEPKALQGEAFF
TRBJ2-1	TRBV28	.	CASSNTGTGEVDNEQFF
TRBJ2-1	TRBV2	.	CASRWVVDEQFF
TRBJ1-1	TRBV7-9	.	CASSLDRGGDRNTEAFF
TRBJ2-5	TRBV6-1	.	CASSPSPGGSETQYF
TRBJ2-7	TRBV5-1	.	CASSLGAGVISYEQYF
TRBJ1-3	TRBV2	medium-sized	CASSENSQDTIYF
TRBJ2-5	TRBV5-1	.	CASSFSPGETQYF
TRBJ1-5	TRBV30	.	CAWSAGGNQPQHF
TRBJ2-3	TRBV30	.	CAWTRRVGDTQYF
TRBJ1-2	TRBV6-6	.	CASSYSGYTF
TRBJ2-7	TRBV29-1	.	CSVLLGKGSYEQYF
TRBJ2-2	TRBV19	.	CASSIGPSGGNTGELFF
TRBJ2-5	TRBV30	.	CAGYGREQETQYF
TRBJ1-2	TRBV2	.	CAIGTDPYGYTF
TRBJ2-1	TRBV27	.	CASRLGGGPNEQFF
TRBJ1-2	TRBV7-2	.	CASSSRTDRSGYTF
TRBJ2-2	TRBV10-1	.	CASSVGASNTGELFF
TRBJ2-3	TRBV7-9	once	CASSLNEGAETDTQYF
TRBJ1-2	TRBV19	.	CASSLRVAYGYTF